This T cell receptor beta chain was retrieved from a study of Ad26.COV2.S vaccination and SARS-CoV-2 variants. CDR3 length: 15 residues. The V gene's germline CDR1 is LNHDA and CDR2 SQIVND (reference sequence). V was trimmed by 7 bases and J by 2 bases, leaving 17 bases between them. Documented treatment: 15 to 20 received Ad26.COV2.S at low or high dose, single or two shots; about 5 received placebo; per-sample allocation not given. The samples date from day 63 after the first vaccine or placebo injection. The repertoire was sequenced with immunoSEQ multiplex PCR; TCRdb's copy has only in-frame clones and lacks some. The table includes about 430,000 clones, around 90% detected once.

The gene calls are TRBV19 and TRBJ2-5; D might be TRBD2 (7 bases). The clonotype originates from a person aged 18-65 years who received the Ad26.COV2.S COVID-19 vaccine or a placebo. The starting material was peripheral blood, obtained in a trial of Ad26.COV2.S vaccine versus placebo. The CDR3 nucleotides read TGTGCCAGTACCCCTGGGGGGGCCTCGCAAGAGACCCAGTACTTC. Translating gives CASTPGGASQETQYF.